These T cell receptor beta chains were read from a single sample in a study of regulatory T cells in long-lasting Graves disease. Via MiXCR, TCRdb re-called the multiplex PCR reads, giving one row per CDR3 protein. Of about 460,000 distinct CDR3 sequences listed, approximately 15% were seen once; the top ten hold about a sixth. These same records also appear under a second study, on T cells in Graves' hyperthyroidism and ophthalmopathy.

The sample was peripheral blood mononuclear cells (PBMCs), taken at new diagnosis, from a patient treated with antithyroid drugs. The source of these receptors is a woman in her forties or fifties with Graves disease. CDR3s include the opening cysteine and the closing phenylalanine or tryptophan. Each record gives: clone size, V gene, D gene, J gene, CDR3 protein, CDR3 DNA. D genes are given only for firm matches. Size is omitted from some rows. Given values are once, few, many or a class for expanded clones.

many	TRBV28	-	TRBJ1-5	CASTDRQSYQPQHF	TGTGCCAGCACCGATCGACAGTCCTATCAGCCCCAGCATTTT
few	TRBV19	TRBD1	TRBJ1-5	CGTGDSNQPQHF	TGTGGGACAGGGGATAGCAATCAGCCCCAGCATTTT
many	TRBV7-8	-	TRBJ2-7	CASSLRRAGYEQYF	TGTGCCAGCAGCTTACGTCGCGCAGGGTACGAGCAGTACTTC
few	TRBV7-9	-	TRBJ2-2	CASSLGQTDTGELFF	TGTGCCAGCAGCTTAGGACAGACCGACACCGGGGAGCTGTTTTTT
-	TRBV14	-	TRBJ2-1	CASSPLRSEQFF	TGTGCCAGCAGCCCCCTGAGAAGTGAGCAGTTCTTC
many	TRBV11-2	-	TRBJ2-7	CASSLEVTNPYEQYF	TGTGCCAGCAGCTTAGAGGTGACAAACCCCTACGAGCAGTACTTC
few	TRBV6-1	TRBD2	TRBJ2-3	CASSNIGLAGATDTQYF	TGTGCCAGCAGCAATATCGGACTAGCTGGGGCCACAGATACGCAGTATTTT
few	TRBV18	TRBD2	TRBJ2-7	CASSPLMGREGAYEQYF	TGTGCCAGCTCCCCGTTGATGGGGCGGGAGGGAGCCTACGAGCAGTACTTC
-	TRBV5-1	-	TRBJ2-4	CASSFEGVAKNIQYF	TGCGCCAGCAGCTTCGAGGGAGTAGCCAAAAACATTCAGTACTTC
-	TRBV7-7	-	TRBJ2-3	CASSFGLHTDTQYF	TGTGCTAGCAGCTTTGGACTCCACACAGATACGCAGTATTTT
many	TRBV2	TRBD1	TRBJ1-4	CASSASGTGSEKLFF	TGTGCCAGCAGTGCGTCCGGGACAGGGTCTGAAAAACTGTTTTTT
-	TRBV11-2	-	TRBJ2-3	CASSLNSVPSTDTQYF	TGTGCCAGCAGCTTAAATTCGGTCCCTAGCACAGATACGCAGTATTTT
many	TRBV28	-	TRBJ2-7	CASSPLHEQYF	TGTGCCAGCAGTCCCCTGCACGAGCAGTACTTC
-	TRBV13	TRBD1	TRBJ2-2	CASRRGLRELFF	TGTGCCAGCAGAAGGGGGCTGAGGGAGCTGTTTTTT
-	TRBV5-4	TRBD2	TRBJ2-1	CASSPWGAGGGEQFF	TGTGCCAGCAGTCCCTGGGGAGCGGGAGGAGGGGAGCAGTTCTTC
many	TRBV5-1	TRBD2	TRBJ2-7	CASSLDASGMSYEQYF	TGCGCCAGCAGCTTGGACGCTAGCGGGATGTCCTACGAGCAGTACTTC
many	TRBV6-1	TRBD1	TRBJ2-7	CASSDLTGADFEQYF	TGTGCCAGCAGTGACTTGACAGGGGCGGATTTCGAGCAGTACTTC
many	TRBV5-1	-	TRBJ2-5	CASSPPEVQESQYF	TGCGCCAGCAGCCCCCCGGAGGTCCAAGAGTCCCAGTACTTC
few	TRBV6-5	TRBD2	TRBJ2-7	CASSYPSPLAGGPYEQYF	TGTGCCAGCAGTTACCCTTCTCCGCTAGCGGGAGGGCCCTACGAGCAGTACTTC
many	TRBV2	-	TRBJ1-2	CASGQRLLNYGYTF	TGTGCCAGCGGACAAAGACTACTGAACTATGGCTACACCTTC
few	TRBV27	-	TRBJ1-4	CASRGPKAGEKLFF	TGTGCCAGCAGGGGACCCAAAGCCGGTGAAAAACTGTTTTTT
-	TRBV24-1	TRBD2	TRBJ2-1	CATSDPPYRAGEANEQFF	TGTGCCACCAGTGATCCACCCTATCGGGCGGGAGAGGCCAATGAGCAGTTCTTC
-	TRBV30	TRBD2	TRBJ2-4	CAWSKTSGRGGGKNIQYF	TGTGCCTGGAGCAAGACTAGCGGGAGGGGAGGTGGCAAAAACATTCAGTACTTC